Listed here is a single T cell receptor beta chain. Its cognate antigen has yet to be identified. No base quality values were provided; no much bigger clone lies one nucleotide off. The data were taken from a study of CD8+ T cells in alopecia areata (dated by TCRdb to the late 2010s). For context, the study as a whole: Treated patients were enrolled in an open-label pilot trial of oral tofacitinib at 5 to 10 mg twice daily for moderate-to-severe alopecia areata. Tofacitinib was administered for 6 to 18 months, and 6 months of follow-up off drug were then conducted to assess delayed response and recurrence. Disease severity in treated patients was measured with the SALT score, which quantifies the percentage of affected scalp surface area. In both human patients and the C3H/HeJ mouse model, the study applied high-throughput TCRbeta sequencing to look at T cell clonal expansion in alopecia areata. On the human side, TCRbeta sequencing was run on scalp tissue and on sorted CD4+ and CD8+ peripheral blood T cells from healthy controls and from alopecia areata patients with either patchy or totalis/universalis disease. Patients on tofacitinib were biopsied at baseline and after 4 and 24 weeks of treatment, and several of the patients also had a later scalp biopsy. Scalp clonality was compared across normal scalp (n=4), patchy alopecia areata scalp (n=8), and alopecia totalis/universalis scalp (n=8). RNA was extracted with the PAXgene miRNA kit for fixed scalp, the miRNeasy kit for PBMCs, and the RNeasy kit for mouse skin. TCRbeta CDR3 regions were amplified by immunoSEQ multiplex PCR using 35 Vbeta forward and 13 Jbeta reverse primers. Findings and caveats that apply to the study as a whole: The treated cohort was small, with a single nonresponder, so links between baseline CD8+ expansion and response need larger studies. TCR sequences shared between patients were less clear than in mice, possibly partly because of HLA diversity in the patient population. Lesional scalp, especially in alopecia totalis/universalis, showed higher clonality and more expanded CD8+ clones than normal scalp, suggesting antigenic drive. During tofacitinib treatment, many expanded lesional clones stuck around in both scalp and blood, and this persistence may partly explain why relapse happens after treatment is stopped. Scalp TCR repertoire analysis is complicated because resident alphabeta T cells in normal human skin are also sequenced, whereas mouse skin is dominated by gammadelta T cells. Scalp clonality and the number of expanded CD8+ clones among the top 100 scalp clones were significantly decreased by tofacitinib.

Taken with the paper, the label for treatment or condition translates to: oral pan-JAK inhibitor, 5-10 mg twice daily. Peripheral blood and lesional scalp punch biopsies were obtained from patients with alopecia areata. PBMCs were separated by density centrifugation and stained for CD3, CD4 and CD8, after which CD4+ and CD8+ T cells were sorted on a FACSAria. V is cut back by 0 bases and J by 10 bases, with 4 bases in the junction unmatched. CDR1 MNHEY and CDR2 SVGAGI were looked up in the germline V gene. There are 15 amino acids in the CDR3, from cysteine to phenylalanine inclusive. Of all the DNA, just the CDR3 is kept, 45 bases in frame from base 1. The library was produced with the immunoSEQ multiplex PCR assay. RNA was extracted from all samples and reverse transcribed into cDNA, which served as template for TCR sequencing. SuperScript III was used to make first-strand cDNA, primed with a 2:1 mix of oligo-dT and random hexamers. A synthetic immune receptor repertoire was used to gauge amplification bias, and whatever bias remained was removed computationally. Concerning the study's data processing: Raw reads were preprocessed for error removal, and CDR3 was defined according to IMGT conventions as running from the conserved cysteine to phenylalanine. Clonality was computed as 1 minus the Shannon entropy, with the entropy normalized by log2 of the number of productive unique TCRs. Scalp TCRbeta sequences were cross-referenced with sorted blood CD4 and CD8 repertoires so that the CD4 or CD8 identity of scalp clones could be inferred. TCRdb took over this immuneACCESS table, retaining in-frame rearrangements with V and J assigned. Such tables are incomplete; in checked studies, under half of the missing clones stem from an unresolved V gene, and the remainder is unexplained. D and trimming were read from the DNA, whereas the V and J calls and clone size are those reported in that table. This sample gives roughly 280,000 clones in total; 50% to 75% of them show up just once. Roughly 0.93% of the sample goes to the ten largest clones.

The rearrangement joined TRBV6-5 to TRBJ1-6, with TRBD1 matching 9 junction bases. The receptor's source is a human donor with alopecia areata. Sequences were derived from CD4+ T cells sorted from blood, sampled at week 52, from a patient treated with tofacitinib. The bases read TGTGCCAGCAGTTACTCGACACAGGGGGCCTCACCCCTCCACTTT. It encodes CASSYSTQGASPLHF.